The 29 T cell receptor beta chains given below trace back to one sample, sequenced in a study of cytomegalovirus exposure and HLA in healthy donors. The PCR had 60 Vbeta and 13 Jbeta primers. Clones were sequenced by immunoSEQ multiplex PCR, and TCRdb holds only the in-frame ones, with some missing. The data show roughly 170,000 clones, roughly 82% seen once. Sequences were obtained from PBMCs. Source of these receptors: a girl aged 2-10 years in good health and CMV-seropositive.

The chain couples TRBV4-1 to TRBJ1-2; 10 positions agree with TRBD1. The ends lost 3 bases at V and 4 bases at J; junction bases unmatched: 11. The CDR3 totals 17 residues. CDR1 and CDR2 (germline): MGHRA, YSYEKL. The CDR3 region is CASSQDPGQGVIYGYTF. The CDR3 nucleotides read TGCGCCAGCAGCCAGGACCCCGGACAGGGGGTGATCTATGGCTACACCTTC.

This chain links TRBV5-1 with TRBJ1-2; tentatively, D is TRBD1 (6 bases). The CDR3 totals 15 residues. Trimming left V 4 bases short and J 0 bases short, with 13 bases between. The germline V gene has CDR1 SGHRS and CDR2 YFSETQ. CDR3 region: CASSALQGANYGYTF. The CDR3 region has the DNA TGCGCCAGCAGCGCTTTACAGGGAGCTAACTATGGCTACACCTTC.

V usage is TRBV5-4 and J usage is TRBJ2-1; TRBD2 matches at 7 bases. The CDR3 has 14 amino acids. Germline-derived CDR1 and CDR2 are SGHNT and YYREEE (reference sequence). V was clipped by 1 base and J by 3 bases; unmatched bases: 1. CDR3 bases: TGTGCCAGCAGCTTGACGGGGGGCTACAATGAGCAGTTCTTC. It codes for CASSLTGGYNEQFF.

A remark on this clone: Other DNA sequences in the same sample also yield this CDR3. This chain links TRBV27 with TRBJ2-7; TRBD2 might be the D (6 bases). Germline CDR1 MNHEY, CDR2 SMNVEV (reference sequence). This CDR3 spans 14 amino acids. The ends were cut back, 8 bases at V and 4 bases at J, with 18 bases in the middle. The CDR3 bases are TGTGCCAGCCGAAATGGGGGGAGATCTTACGAGCAGTACTTC. Its protein is CASRNGGRSYEQYF.

CDR3 region: CASSYAQAANYGYTF. CDR3 DNA: TGTGCCAGCAGTTACGCCCAGGCCGCTAACTATGGCTACACCTTC. This chain joins TRBV6-5 and TRBJ1-2; unclear D gene. V dropped 2 bases and J dropped 0 bases, with 10 bases sitting between them. Germline CDR1 and CDR2: MNHEY and SVGAGI. This CDR3 comprises 15 residues.

The rearrangement uses TRBV13 and TRBJ1-4, with D possibly TRBD1 on 6 matching bases. With 4 bases removed from V and 0 bases from J, the gap between germline ends came to 18 bases. CDR3 length: 18 amino acids. Germline CDR1 reads PRHDT; CDR2 reads FYEKMQ (reference sequence). The CDR3 reads CASSSDPFRGATNEKLFF. In DNA form, the CDR3 reads TGTGCCAGCAGCTCCGACCCCTTCAGGGGAGCAACTAATGAAAAACTGTTTTTT.

This chain links TRBV2 with TRBJ1-2; a possible D gene is TRBD1 (6 bases). The CDR3 is 13 residues long. V lost 5 bases and J 6 bases, leaving 13 bases between the germline ends. The V gene's germline CDR1 is SNHLY and CDR2 FYNNEI. The CDR3 nucleotides are TGTGCCAGCAGTTTTACAGGGCCGGATGGCTACACCTTC. It codes for CASSFTGPDGYTF.

This clone was picked up a small number of times. V and J are TRBV5-1 and TRBJ2-7; D call uncertain. The germline gives CDR1 SGHRS, CDR2 YFSETQ. This CDR3 has 14 amino acids. Trimming stripped 1 base from V and 0 bases from J, with 8 bases between. As DNA, the CDR3 is TGCGCCAGCAGCTTGATTAGTTACTCCTACGAGCAGTACTTC. Amino acid sequence: CASSLISYSYEQYF.

J is TRBJ2-5 and V is TRBV28; tentatively, D is TRBD2 (7 bases). The CDR3 covers 12 residues. Germline V gene sequence: CDR1 MDHEN, CDR2 SYDVKM. Deletions cut 10 bases from V and 5 bases from J, with 14 bases between. The CDR3 nucleotides read TGTGCCACCCATGGGGGGGCTGAGACCCAGTACTTC. This encodes CATHGGAETQYF.

The rearrangement links TRBV29-1 to TRBJ2-4, with D maybe TRBD2 (6 bases). The V gene lost 6 bases and the J gene lost 3 bases, with 18 bases spanning the gap. Germline V gene data show CDR1 as SQVTM and CDR2 as ANQGSEA. This CDR3 has 15 residues. CDR3 sequence reads: CSVDDGLKGKNIQYF. The CDR3 bases are TGCAGCGTGGATGACGGACTAAAGGGCAAAAACATTCAGTACTTC.

This clone was counted between two and nine times. The rearrangement uses TRBV18 and TRBJ2-7; 11 nucleotides agree with TRBD1. V lost 2 bases to trimming and J lost 0 bases; unmatched junction nucleotides: 3. Germline V gives CDR1 KGHSH, CDR2 LQKENI. This CDR3 has 16 residues. The CDR3, as DNA: TGTGCCAGCTCACCATGGACAGGGGGCGCCTCCTACGAGCAGTACTTC. Encoded protein: CASSPWTGGASYEQYF. The full variable domain, in which reference TRBV18 and TRBJ2-7 provide the parts outside the CDR3, is NAGVMQNPRHLVRRRGQEARLRCSPMKGHSHVYWYRQLPEEGLKFMVYLQKENIIDESGMPKERFSAEFPKEGPSILRIQQVVRGDSAAYFCASSPWTGGASYEQYFGPGTRLTVT.

V and J are TRBV30 and TRBJ1-1; no firm D call. Germline V gives CDR1 GTSNPN, CDR2 SVGIG (reference sequence). This CDR3 contains 14 residues. Trimming stripped 5 bases from V and 0 bases from J, with 13 bases between. The CDR3 DNA is TGTGCCTGGGGGAGCGGGCTTTTGAACACTGAAGCTTTCTTT. It specifies CAWGSGLLNTEAFF. The full variable domain, rest sourced from reference TRBV30 and TRBJ1-1, is SQTIHQWPATLVQPVGSPLSLECTVEGTSNPNLYWYRQAAGRGLQLLFYSVGIGQISSEVPQNLSASRPQDRQFILSSKKLLLSDSGFYLCAWGSGLLNTEAFFGQGTRLTVV.

This chain links TRBV6-5 with TRBJ2-5; tentative D call: TRBD2 (6 bases). Germline CDR1 MNHEY, CDR2 SVGAGI. The CDR3 has 12 residues. The germline V and J ends were trimmed by 6 bases and 9 bases, with 14 bases remaining between them. The CDR3 is CASRPGPGAQYF. CDR3 DNA sequence: TGTGCCAGCAGGCCGGGCCCGGGGGCCCAGTACTTC.

J is TRBJ2-7 and V is TRBV6-5, with 7 bases that match TRBD2. CDR1 and CDR2 (germline): MNHEY, SVGAGI. V shed 9 bases, J shed 7 bases, and the junction held 9 bases outside the gene matches. The CDR3 is 12 residues long. The CDR3 is CASTSGVGEQYF. DNA for the CDR3: TGTGCCAGTACCAGCGGGGTCGGGGAGCAGTACTTC.

This chain uses TRBV7-2 with TRBJ2-4; perhaps TRBD2 as D (6 bases). This CDR3 comprises 15 residues. V was clipped by 4 bases and J by 7 bases, with 17 bases between them. CDR1 is SGHTA, CDR2 FQGNSA, per germline. The CDR3 is CASSYTSRAGNIQYF. Here the CDR3 DNA reads TGTGCCAGCAGCTATACGTCCAGGGCGGGGAACATTCAGTACTTC.

This chain connects TRBV13 to TRBJ1-2; D is unresolved. The CDR3 extends over 12 amino acids. Trimming cost V 10 bases and J 0 bases, with 9 bases left between them. Germline V CDR1 and CDR2: PRHDT, FYEKMQ (reference sequence). The CDR3 nucleotides are TGTGCCATCAGACTAGCTAACTATGGCTACACCTTC. Its translation: CAIRLANYGYTF.

This clone was seen more than once but under ten times. The V gene is TRBV4-1, the J gene TRBJ2-7; the match to TRBD1 covers 9 bases. In germline, CDR1 is MGHRA, CDR2 YSYEKL. The length of the CDR3 is 14 residues. V shed 3 bases and J 6 bases; nucleotides not matched to a gene: 6. The CDR3 DNA reads TGCGCCAGCAGCCAGCCCGGGACAGGGCGCGAGCAGTACTTC. Its protein is CASSQPGTGREQYF.

As for this clone: Since no conserved phenylalanine or tryptophan closes the CDR3, a read error is the likely cause. The rearrangement uses TRBV25-1 and TRBJ1-1, with D perhaps matching TRBD1 (5 bases). Germline V gene sequence: CDR1 MGHDK, CDR2 SYGVNS. This CDR3 has 15 amino acids. The V end lost 2 bases, the J end lost 6 bases, and 16 bases lay between the germline ends. The CDR3 sequence is CASSEVGPGRAEAFL. CDR3 in DNA: TGTGCCAGCAGTGAAGTAGGCCCAGGGAGGGCTGAAGCTTTCCTT.

V usage is TRBV12-5 and J usage is TRBJ2-3; a possible D gene is TRBD2 (7 bases). The CDR3 runs 16 residues. Germline-derived CDR1 and CDR2 are LGHNT and FRNRAP. V was clipped by 4 bases and J by 2 bases, with 16 bases between them. CDR3 residues: CASGSSGGGYTDTQYF. In nucleotides, the CDR3 is TGTGCTAGTGGTTCGTCCGGCGGGGGCTACACAGATACGCAGTATTTT. Combining the CDR3 with reference TRBV12-5 and TRBJ2-3 gives the whole variable domain DARVTQTPRHKVTEMGQEVTMRCQPILGHNTVFWYRQTMMQGLELLAYFRNRAPLDDSGMPKDRFSAEMPDATLATLKIQPSEPRDSAVYFCASGSSGGGYTDTQYFGPGTRLTVL.

This chain uses TRBV27 with TRBJ1-3; D remains ambiguous. The CDR3 consists of 13 residues. V was cut by 3 bases and J by 1 base, with 4 bases left in between. The V gene's germline CDR1 is MNHEY and CDR2 SMNVEV (reference sequence). CDR3 bases: TGTGCCAGCAGTTTGAGGTCTGGAAACACCATATATTTT. It specifies CASSLRSGNTIYF.

The chain has TRBV7-9 and TRBJ1-2; D not resolved. Germline V gives CDR1 SEHNR, CDR2 FQNEAQ (reference sequence). The CDR3 is made up of 13 amino acids. V lost 6 bases, J lost 3 bases, and 11 bases lay in between. The chain's CDR3 is CASSRGRDYGYTF. Here the CDR3 DNA reads TGTGCCAGCAGTAGAGGGAGGGACTATGGCTACACCTTC.

This clone was picked up a small number of times. This chain connects TRBV6-6 to TRBJ1-2; a possible D gene is TRBD1 (5 bases). This CDR3 is built from 11 residues. The V gene's germline CDR1 is MNHNY and CDR2 SVGAGI (reference sequence). V dropped 5 bases and J dropped 8 bases, with 9 bases sitting between them. For the CDR3, the DNA is TGTGCCAGCAGTGGGACTGCGGGCTACACCTTC. Translating gives CASSGTAGYTF.

This sequence joins TRBV19 and TRBJ2-1; D possibly corresponds to TRBD1 (7 bases). Germline CDR1 is LNHDA and CDR2 is SQIVND (reference sequence). This CDR3 is built from 15 residues. The V end was cut by 8 bases, the J end by 1 base, with 15 bases between. Written as DNA, the CDR3 is TGTGCCAGTGGTGGGGGGACAGATTCCTACAATGAGCAGTTCTTC. It yields the protein CASGGGTDSYNEQFF.

The sample holds a few counts of this clone. This sequence joins TRBV7-9 and TRBJ2-7; D possibly corresponds to TRBD1 (6 bases). The CDR3 consists of 13 residues. The germline gives CDR1 SEHNR, CDR2 FQNEAQ (reference sequence). Trimming removed 3 bases from V and 3 bases from J, with 9 bases in between. CDR3 in amino acids: CASSLRGNYEQYF. The CDR3 nucleotides read TGTGCCAGCAGCTTGAGGGGGAACTACGAGCAGTACTTC.

The chain combines TRBV19 with TRBJ1-4; a possible D gene is TRBD1 (5 bases). The CDR3 has 13 amino acids. CDR1 and CDR2 (germline): LNHDA, SQIVND (reference sequence). V lost 8 bases and J 8 bases, leaving 15 bases between the germline ends. The CDR3 DNA reads TGTGCCAGTGGTTATAGGGGTAGAGAAAAACTGTTTTTT. Translated, it gives CASGYRGREKLFF.

The DNA of the CDR3 is TGCGCCAGCAGCCAAGTTCCGGGACAGGGTGATGAAAAACTGTTTTTT. Encoded protein: CASSQVPGQGDEKLFF. The V gene is TRBV4-1, the J gene TRBJ1-4, with 9 bases fitting TRBD1. Looked up from germline, CDR1 is MGHRA and CDR2 is YSYEKL. The trim removed 1 base at V and 6 bases at J, leaving 6 bases unmatched. This CDR3 contains 16 residues.

This rearrangement joins TRBV7-2 to TRBJ2-3, with 7 bases that match TRBD2. Germline trimming cut 6 bases from V and 7 bases from J; bases unmatched to any gene: 10. The CDR3 extends over 14 amino acids. CDR1 SGHTA and CDR2 FQGNSA come from the germline V gene. CDR3 in amino acids: CASRLGGSGNTQYF. The CDR3, as DNA: TGTGCCAGCAGGCTGGGCGGGAGTGGGAATACGCAGTATTTT.

V gene TRBV9 combines with J gene TRBJ2-1; tentative D call: TRBD2 (6 bases). V lost 0 bases, J lost 0 bases, and 10 bases lay in between. The germline gives CDR1 SGDLS, CDR2 YYNGEE. The CDR3 runs 16 residues. The CDR3: CASSVEIAASYNEQFF. The CDR3 region has the DNA TGTGCCAGCAGCGTAGAAATAGCGGCCTCCTACAATGAGCAGTTCTTC.

The V call is TRBV4-2, the J call TRBJ1-1, with 8 bases identical to TRBD1. The CDR3 is made up of 14 amino acids. Trimming took 6 bases from V and 5 from J; bases not matched to a gene: 8. Germline loops: CDR1 LGHNA, CDR2 YNFKEQ. The CDR3 reads CASSPDRDGTEAFF. The CDR3 nucleotides read TGTGCCAGCAGTCCGGACAGGGATGGAACTGAAGCTTTCTTT.